This TCR beta chain was documented in a study of T-cell memory formation after mild COVID-19. Points from the study as a whole: Cross-reactive memory appears to have joined, as suggested by some responding clones showing up in pre-infection memory.

TCRdb recomputed calls from the 5' RACE reads with MiXCR, one row per CDR3 protein. The sample carries fewer than 450,000 distinct CDR3 sequences, under 25% recorded once. The CDR3 totals 14 residues. Trimming took off 2 bases at V and 5 bases at J, with 12 bases between the two ends. Germline CDR1 is SGHDN and CDR2 is FVKESK. As regards this clonotype: Its target is not known.

Sample: PBMCs or a T cell subset sorted from them (not recorded which). The source is an adult woman who had mild COVID-19 (a few samples of this study predate the infection). Cell type and time point are not known. V and J are TRBV14 and TRBJ2-5; a weak D match, TRBD2 (6 bases). CDR3 amino acids: CASSQRLDHETQYF. The CDR3, as DNA: TGTGCCAGCAGCCAACGACTAGATCATGAGACCCAGTACTTC.